Below are 14 T cell receptor beta chains sequenced from a single sample in a study of CD8+CD57+ T cells in acquired aplastic anemia. Patients included in sequencing had previously demonstrated CD8+CD57+ cell expansion by flow cytometry. It was genomic DNA that served as the template for profiling TCR beta VDJ and CDR3. MiXCR was run by TCRdb on the reads, yielding one entry per CDR3 protein. The sample contains more than 250,000 distinct CDR3 sequences, 82% of which appear only once. Sequenced input: sorted CD4+, CD8+, or CD8+CD57+ T cells (not recorded which) from PBMCs. The receptors come from a human donor with aplastic anemia.

Notes on this clonotype: The conserved phenylalanine or tryptophan is not found at the CDR3 terminus, so this likely reflects a read error. It is unclear where the CDR3 begins or ends on the DNA, so no DNA is shown, and the CDR3 is as TCRdb lists it. The V call is TRBV2, the J call TRBJ2-3; the table names TRBD2, a call not compared with the DNA. The CDR3 has 15 amino acids, counting both end residues. In germline, CDR1 is SNHLY, CDR2 FYNNEI. Here the CDR3 reads CASGAGGSGTHSFYP.

The V gene is TRBV9, the J gene TRBJ2-3; maybe TRBD1 (6 bases). The DNA end favors TRBJ2-7, so the J call may be wrong. CDR1 and CDR2 from the germline V gene are SGDLS and YYNGEE. CDR3 length: 14 amino acids. The chain's CDR3 is CASSLGGGGGTQYF. DNA for the CDR3: TGTGCCAGCAGCCTTGGGGGCGGTGGCGGTACGCAGTACTTC.

The gene calls are TRBV7-3 and TRBJ2-1; 7 bases are shared with TRBD2. The CDR3 loop spans 16 amino acids. Germline loops: CDR1 SGHTA, CDR2 FQGTGA. V shed 6 bases and J 3 bases; nucleotides not matched to a gene: 11. CDR3 bases: TGTGCCAGCAGTTACACAGCGGGGCGGGGCTACAATGAGCAGTTCTTC. Residues: CASSYTAGRGYNEQFF.

Comments on this clonotype: At one end, the junction sequence differs from germline, possibly due to a read error. The chain recombines TRBV7-4 with TRBJ2-3; D possibly uses TRBD1 or TRBD2 (5 bases each). This CDR3 region has 13 residues. CDR1 is SGHVT and CDR2 is SQSDAQ in the germline V gene. The DNA for the CDR3 is TGTGCCAGCAGCGTTGAGGGGTTCACTGAGGCGTTCTTT. It is translated as CASSVEGFTEAFF.

This chain connects TRBV20-1 to TRBJ2-5; D not certain. Germline-derived CDR1 and CDR2 are DFQATT and SNEGSKA (reference sequence). The CDR3 sequence is 14 residues long. The V gene lost 5 bases and the J gene lost 6 bases, with 19 bases spanning the gap. The CDR3 DNA is TGCAGTGCTCTCCGATGGAGAACTGAGAAGACCCAGTACTTC. Translated, it gives CSALRWRTEKTQYF.

The CDR3 here is CASSSGTSGYEQYF. Written as DNA, the CDR3 is TGTGCCAGCAGCTCTGGGACTAGCGGCTACGAGCAGTACTTC. This chain joins TRBV7-6 and TRBJ2-7; TRBD2 aligns across 11 bases. The J segment lost 3 bases and the V segment lost 4 bases, leaving 2 bases of the junction unmatched. This CDR3 contains 14 residues. CDR1 SGHVS and CDR2 FNYEAQ come from the germline V gene.

Turning to this clonotype: The junction and the germline gene differ at one end; a read error may be behind it. CDR3 DNA sequence: TGTGCCAGCAGCGTAGGGGGTAGCTACGGGGCTAACGTCCTGACTTTC. This translates into CASSVGGSYGANVLTF. The chain joins TRBV9 to TRBJ2-6; TRBD1 or TRBD2 may be the D gene (5 bases each). This CDR3 region has 16 residues. Germline V CDR1 and CDR2: SGDLS, YYNGEE.

V gene TRBV7-8 combines with J gene TRBJ2-7; 7 positions agree with TRBD2. The CDR3 runs to 18 residues. Germline V lookup: CDR1 SGHVS, CDR2 FQNEAQ. J lost 3 bases, V lost 2 bases, and 16 bases had no gene match. The CDR3 is CASSLPGGRATQYYEQYV. Written as DNA, the CDR3 is TGTGCCAGCAGCTTACCGGGAGGCCGCGCTACGCAGTACTACGAGCAGTACGTC.

The count of this clonotype is one. The chain has TRBV7-8 and TRBJ1-2; D unclear. The CDR3 runs to 15 residues. V was trimmed by 0 bases and J by 14 bases, leaving 22 bases between them. CDR1 and CDR2 from the germline V gene are SGHVS and FQNEAQ. The CDR3 nucleotides read TGTGCCAGCAGCTTAGCCGGAAGTGCCGATACTGAGTATACCTTC. The encoded protein is CASSLAGSADTEYTF.

Concerning this clonotype itself: A read error may produce the germline difference seen at one junction end. The chain combines TRBV2 with TRBJ2-7, with a tentative D call TRBD2 (5 bases). CDR3 size: 15 residues. CDR1 is SNHLY and CDR2 is FYNNEI in the germline V gene. The CDR3 spells CAGSRDDSVAYEQYF. The CDR3 region has the DNA TGTGCCGGCAGCAGAGATGATAGCGTGGCCTACGAGCAGTACTTC.

The rearrangement links TRBV5-6 to TRBJ1-5; 7 bases agree with TRBD1. The V gene end was trimmed by 8 bases and the J gene end by 0 bases; junction bases not matched to a gene: 14. CDR1 is SGHDT and CDR2 is YYEEEE in the germline V gene. This CDR3 contains 17 residues. The CDR3 is CASDRAPSMNSNQPQHF. The CDR3 bases are TGTGCCAGTGACAGGGCGCCCTCGATGAATAGCAATCAGCCCCAGCATTTT.

Comments on this clonotype: Compared with germline, one end of the junction differs, possibly owing to a read error. The J gene is TRBJ2-7, the V gene TRBV15, with a possible D match to TRBD2 (5 bases). Germline-derived CDR1 and CDR2 are LNHNV and YYDKDF (reference sequence). The CDR3 is made up of 14 amino acids. The CDR3 DNA reads as TGTGCCAGCAGCTTCGGAAGGGAGCACGACGACCAGTACTTC. As protein: CASSFGREHDDQYF.

The CDR3: CASQGDLTAQYF. As DNA, the CDR3 is TGTGCCAGCCAGGGAGATCTGACAGCCCAGTACTTC. The chain carries TRBV11-3 and TRBJ2-5; D assignment may be TRBD1 or TRBD2 (5 bases each). V was clipped by 8 bases and J by 9 bases, with 16 bases between them. The length of the CDR3 is 12 residues. Germline V gene data show CDR1 as SGHNT and CDR2 as YENEEA.

Regarding this clonotype: A junction boundary mismatches the germline segment, possibly from a read error. The rearrangement uses TRBV7-2 and TRBJ1-5; D is unresolved. CDR1 is SGHTA, CDR2 FQGNSA, per germline. This CDR3 is built from 13 residues. CDR3: CASSYPRTQPQHF. In DNA, the CDR3 is TGTGCCAGCAGCTATCCACGGACTCAGCCCCAGCATTTC.